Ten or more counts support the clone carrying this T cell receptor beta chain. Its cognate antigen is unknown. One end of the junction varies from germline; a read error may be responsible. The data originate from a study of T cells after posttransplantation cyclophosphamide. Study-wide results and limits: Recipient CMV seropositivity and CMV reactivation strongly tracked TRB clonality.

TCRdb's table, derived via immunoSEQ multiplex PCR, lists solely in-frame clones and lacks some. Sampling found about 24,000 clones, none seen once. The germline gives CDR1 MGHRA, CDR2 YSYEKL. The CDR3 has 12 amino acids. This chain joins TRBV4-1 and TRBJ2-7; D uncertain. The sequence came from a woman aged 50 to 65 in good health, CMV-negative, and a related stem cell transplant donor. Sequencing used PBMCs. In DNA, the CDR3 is TGCGCCAGCAGCCAGCCTCTGGAGAGGAAGCACTTC. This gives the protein CASSQPLERKHF.